Listed below are T cell receptor beta chains from one sample, sequenced in a study of blood T cell repertoires in COVID-19. Clones were read by immunoSEQ multiplex PCR, and TCRdb kept only the in-frame ones, dropping some. The sample has under 200,000 clones, 84% seen once. Sequences were obtained from PBMCs or T cells enriched from blood (not recorded which). The receptors stem from a woman aged 25-40 years who had been exposed to COVID-19. Both conserved end residues are part of each CDR3. Fields, in order: V gene, J gene, clone size, D gene, CDR3 DNA, CDR3 protein. A D gene is named only where the DNA matches it firmly. Some rows mark clone size as missing; the rest say once, few, many or name a class of expanded clone.

TRBV27	TRBJ2-7	NA	TRBD1	TGTGCCAGCAGTTTAACAGGGGGTACCTACGAGCAGTACTTC	CASSLTGGTYEQYF
TRBV9	TRBJ2-2	many	TRBD1	TGTGCCAGCAGCGTAGTGCCAGGGGGCAGCGGGGAGCTGTTTTTT	CASSVVPGGSGELFF
TRBV3-1/TRBV3-2	TRBJ2-1	NA	NA	TGTGCCAGCAGCTATAGAGGTCTCATAGCGGCACATTACAATGAGCAGTTCTTC	CASSYRGLIAAHYNEQFF
TRBV5-6	TRBJ2-7	NA	NA	TGTGCCAGCAGCTTAACCACAGGGAAGGGCGAGCAGTACTTC	CASSLTTGKGEQYF
TRBV6-5	TRBJ1-4	once	NA	TGTGCCAGCAAGGCAGGGCTAACGAGTGAAAAACTGTTTTTT	CASKAGLTSEKLFF
TRBV9	TRBJ2-7	NA	NA	TGTGCCAGCAGCCCCGGACTTGCAAACTACGAGCAGTACTTC	CASSPGLANYEQYF
TRBV7-9	TRBJ1-2	NA	NA	TGTGCCAGCAGTTACGGGTTCGCGCACACCTTC	CASSYGFAHTF
TRBV6-2/TRBV6-3	TRBJ2-5	NA	NA	TGTGCCAGCAGTTACTCTCGGACAGCCCGAACTCGACAAGAGACCCAGTACTTC	CASSYSRTARTRQETQYF
TRBV9	TRBJ2-2	NA	TRBD2	TGTGCCAGCAGCGCCACTAGCGGGGGGGCTTCCGGGGAGCTGTTTTTT	CASSATSGGASGELFF
TRBV6-2/TRBV6-3	TRBJ1-1	NA	NA	TGTGCCAGCAGTAGAGAAGGGGTGATGAACACTGAAGCTTTCTTT	CASSREGVMNTEAFF
TRBV9	TRBJ1-4	NA	NA	TGTGCCAGCAGCCTTGGGCAGACTAATGAAAAACTGTTTTTT	CASSLGQTNEKLFF
TRBV4-1	TRBJ2-5	once	NA	TGCGCCAGCAGCCTCGCTCTGGAGGAAACCCAGTACTTC	CASSLALEETQYF
TRBV5-1	TRBJ2-3	NA	TRBD2	TGCGCCAGCAGCCCCCAGGCGGCTAGCGGGACAGATACGCAGTATTTT	CASSPQAASGTDTQYF
TRBV7-9	TRBJ2-1	NA	TRBD1	TGTGCCAGCAGCTCGACCGGGACAGGGCCTGACAATGAGCAGTTCTTC	CASSSTGTGPDNEQFF
TRBV15	TRBJ1-5	NA	NA	TGTGCCACCAGCAGAGATTGGGGTGCAGGGGCCAGCAATCAGCCCCAGCATTTT	CATSRDWGAGASNQPQHF
TRBV2	TRBJ1-2	NA	TRBD1	TGTGCCAGCAGGGGGGGACAGGGAGAGAAGAGTTATGGCTACACCTTC	CASRGGQGEKSYGYTF
TRBV4-2	TRBJ1-1	NA	NA	TGTGCCAGCAGCCAAGGCGGGGGGCGTACTGAAGCTTTCTTT	CASSQGGGRTEAFF
TRBV7-9	TRBJ1-2	NA	NA	TGTGCCAGCAGCTTGGGGGGTGACTATGGCTACACCTTC	CASSLGGDYGYTF
TRBV19	TRBJ1-6	NA	TRBD1	TGTGCCAGTAGTCCGGGACAGCGCGAGGGTTCACCCCTCCACTTT	CASSPGQREGSPLHF
TRBV30	TRBJ1-2	NA	NA	TGTGCCTGGAGCACCGCCAGGGATGGCTACACCTTC	CAWSTARDGYTF
TRBV7-3	TRBJ2-2	NA	NA	TGTGCCAGCGGAACGGACTACCGCACCGGGGAGCTGTTTTTT	CASGTDYRTGELFF
TRBV19	TRBJ2-3	NA	TRBD2	TGTGCCAGTAGTATCCTCCCGTGGGGGACTAGCGGGGTTACGCAGTATTTT	CASSILPWGTSGVTQYF
TRBV5-6	TRBJ1-5	NA	NA	TGTGCCAGCAGCTTTGGTCACACGGGTAATCAGCCCCAGCATTTT	CASSFGHTGNQPQHF
TRBV4-2	TRBJ1-1	NA	NA	TGTGCCAGCAGCCAAGAAGGGGCAGCCACTGAAGCTTTCTTT	CASSQEGAATEAFF
TRBV7-3	TRBJ2-2	few	NA	TGTGCCAGCAGCTCGGAGGGGTCTACCCACACCGGGGAGCTGTTTTTT	CASSSEGSTHTGELFF
TRBV7-3	TRBJ2-1	NA	TRBD1	TGTGCCAGCAACCCCACAGGGGGCCGGAACAATGAGCAGTTCTTC	CASNPTGGRNNEQFF
TRBV15	TRBJ2-7	many	TRBD2	TGTGCCACCAGCCCCGGGACTAGCGGGGACTCCTACGAGCAGTACTTC	CATSPGTSGDSYEQYF
TRBV7-6	TRBJ2-1	NA	NA	TGTGCCAGCAGCTTGGTTGCGACTAGTGGTGGCAATGAGCAGTTCTTC	CASSLVATSGGNEQFF